A selection of T cell receptor beta chains follows, all from one sample in a study of metastatic and nonmetastatic thyroid tumors. TCRdb reanalyzed the PCR reads via MiXCR. The sample records about 15,000 clones, roughly 19% being singletons. The material sequenced was blood. The receptor source for this set is a female donor with papillary thyroid cancer or a benign thyroid nodule (not recorded which). Some clones in this sample may be carry-over from other donors' samples. Each CDR3 is given with its conserved first and last residue. The order of the fields is D gene, J gene, V gene, clone size, CDR3 protein, CDR3 DNA. The D gene is left open where the match is weak. Some rows have no size entry. The others give once, few or many, or a class for an expanded clone.

-	TRBJ2-1	TRBV24-1	-	CATSGRLGRNEQFF	TGTGCCACCAGTGGTCGTCTTGGCCGTAATGAGCAGTTCTTC
-	TRBJ2-3	TRBV11-2	many	CASSSGGGPADTQYF	TGTGCCAGCAGCTCAGGGGGAGGGCCGGCAGATACGCAGTATTTT
-	TRBJ1-6	TRBV20-1	-	CSARDLQKGDSPLHF	TGCAGTGCTAGAGATCTACAGAAAGGGGATTCACCCCTCCACTTT
TRBD2	TRBJ2-5	TRBV20-1	-	CSAGTSGGRETQYF	TGCAGTGCGGGGACTAGCGGGGGCAGGGAGACCCAGTACTTC
-	TRBJ1-5	TRBV28	few	CASGERGFQPQHF	TGTGCCAGCGGGGAGAGGGGGTTTCAGCCCCAGCATTTT
-	TRBJ2-3	TRBV12-3/TRBV12-4	-	CASSSWATRTQYF	TGTGCCAGCAGTTCCTGGGCCACCCGTACGCAGTATTTT
TRBD1	TRBJ1-2	TRBV24-1	few	CATSDRQGYGYTF	TGTGCCACCAGTGACAGACAGGGGTACGGCTACACCTTC
TRBD2	TRBJ2-7	TRBV9	-	CASSPQWTSGKYEQYF	TGTGCCAGCAGCCCCCAATGGACTAGCGGGAAGTACGAGCAGTACTTC
TRBD1	TRBJ1-4	TRBV4-1	many	CASSRLRTGRFANEKLFF	TGCGCCAGCAGCCGGCTCAGGACAGGGCGGTTCGCTAATGAAAAACTGTTTTTT
-	TRBJ2-5	TRBV18	many	CASSPSASQETQYF	TGTGCCAGCTCACCTAGCGCCAGCCAAGAGACCCAGTACTTC
-	TRBJ1-5	TRBV7-2	-	CASSLGGLNQPQHF	TGTGCCAGCAGCTTAGGCGGCCTCAATCAGCCCCAGCATTTT
TRBD2	TRBJ2-3	TRBV9	-	CASSSTSGTSTDTQYF	TGTGCCAGCAGCTCTACTAGCGGGACAAGCACAGATACGCAGTATTTT
-	TRBJ1-2	TRBV27	-	CASSRNTGPLNYGYTF	TGTGCCAGCAGTCGAAATACCGGGCCCCTGAACTATGGCTACACCTTC
-	TRBJ2-7	TRBV6-2/TRBV6-3	many	CASSPSRTEKSYEQYF	TGTGCCAGCAGCCCGTCCAGGACAGAGAAGTCCTACGAGCAGTACTTC
-	TRBJ2-2	TRBV7-2	few	CASSLSQTGELFF	TGTGCCAGCAGCTTAAGTCAGACCGGGGAGCTGTTTTTT
-	TRBJ1-1	TRBV19	few	CASSKQGSTEAFF	TGTGCCAGTAGCAAACAGGGTTCCACTGAAGCTTTCTTT
TRBD2	TRBJ2-7	TRBV19	once	CASSLGRTSGNSYEQYF	TGTGCCAGTAGTCTCGGAAGGACTAGCGGTAACTCCTACGAGCAGTACTTC
-	TRBJ1-5	TRBV28	medium-sized	CASSPLGGVNQPQHF	TGTGCCAGCAGCCCTCTTGGAGGGGTCAATCAGCCCCAGCATTTT
TRBD2	TRBJ2-3	TRBV12-3/TRBV12-4	-	CASTSVSGSSDTQYF	TGTGCCAGCACATCGGTTAGCGGGAGTTCAGATACGCAGTATTTT
-	TRBJ1-5	TRBV24-1	medium-sized	CATSESGTYSNQPQHF	TGTGCCACCAGTGAGTCCGGGACATATAGCAATCAGCCCCAGCATTTT
TRBD2	TRBJ2-1	TRBV11-2	many	CASSLDTGTSGREYNEQFF	TGTGCCAGCAGCTTAGACACCGGGACTAGCGGGAGAGAGTACAATGAGCAGTTCTTC
-	TRBJ2-7	TRBV5-5	many	CASSLIGQLNEQYF	TGTGCCAGCAGCCTGATAGGACAGTTGAACGAGCAGTACTTC
TRBD2	TRBJ2-5	TRBV18	many	CASSPRLAGGIEETQYF	TGTGCCAGCTCACCACGATTAGCGGGAGGGATCGAGGAGACCCAGTACTTC
-	TRBJ1-2	TRBV28	medium-sized	CASISYDRPNYGYTF	TGTGCCAGCATATCATACGACAGACCTAACTATGGCTACACCTTC
-	TRBJ2-5	TRBV7-2	-	CASSLGGQETQYF	TGTGCCAGCAGCTTAGGCGGGCAAGAGACCCAGTACTTC
-	TRBJ2-7	TRBV4-1	many	CASSQVGTGNYEQYF	TGCGCCAGCAGCCAAGTCGGGACCGGTAACTACGAGCAGTACTTC
-	TRBJ2-3	TRBV11-3	many	CASSPAWITDTQYF	TGTGCCAGCAGCCCAGCCTGGATCACAGATACGCAGTATTTT